This entry features one T cell receptor beta chain sequence. The data were taken from a study of cytomegalovirus exposure and HLA in healthy donors. Measured with immunoSEQ multiplex PCR; TCRdb has only the in-frame clones, and not every one. The data contain 80,000 to 95,000 clones, 95% to 97% of them singletons. This TCR derives from a woman aged 18 to 35 in good health and CMV-seronegative. The specimen was PBMCs.

The CDR3 here is CASSFLGQGYEQYF. The CDR3 coding sequence is TGTGCCAGCAGTTTCCTGGGACAGGGTTACGAGCAGTACTTC. The chain recombines TRBV28 with TRBJ2-7; 9 bases align to TRBD1. Germline CDR1 is MDHEN and CDR2 is SYDVKM. The CDR3 sequence is 14 residues long. V lost 3 bases to trimming and J lost 4 bases; unmatched junction nucleotides: 4.